This T cell receptor (beta chain) was documented in a study of response to subunit inactivated influenza vaccine. The length of the CDR3 is 14 residues. Looked up from germline, CDR1 is SGHDT and CDR2 is YYEEEE. V was cut by 0 bases and J by 0 bases, with 6 bases left in between. A single record per CDR3 protein comes from TCRdb applying MiXCR to the RT-PCR reads. Among about 700,000 distinct CDR3 sequences listed, roughly 13% were seen once. The gene calls are TRBV5-6 and TRBJ2-5, with D possibly TRBD1 on 5 matching bases. This sequence originates from a man aged 50 or older who received an inactivated influenza vaccine. Material: PBMCs from blood, obtained 14 to 15 days before vaccination. The CDR3 region is CASSLGQYQETQYF. The CDR3 coding sequence is TGTGCCAGCAGCTTGGGACAGTACCAAGAGACCCAGTACTTC.